Listed below are T cell receptor beta chains from one sample, sequenced in a study of CD8 T cells in ankylosing spondylitis. MiXCR, applied by TCRdb to the 5' RACE reads, yields one record per CDR3 protein. The sample yields around 890,000 distinct CDR3 sequences, roughly 10% seen once. The specimen was blood, either unsorted or a sorted T cell fraction (not recorded which). These TCRs come from a male donor with ankylosing spondylitis. Both conserved end residues are part of each CDR3. D genes are given only for firm matches. Only part of the rows carry a size: once, few, many, or a class if the clone is expanded.

j_call v_call d_call clone_size cdr3_nt cdr3_aa
TRBJ2-6 TRBV4-3 TRBD1 few TGCGCCAGCAGCCAAGTCCTAGACAGGGACCGGGCCAACGTCCTGACTTTC CASSQVLDRDRANVLTF
TRBJ2-7 TRBV7-8 NA NA TGTGCCAGCAGCTTAGAAAGGCGGCCGGCGGAGCAGTACTTC CASSLERRPAEQYF
TRBJ1-2 TRBV28 NA few TGTGCCAGCAGAGACCCAGGACCTTTCGGCGGTGGCTACACCTTC CASRDPGPFGGGYTF
TRBJ2-7 TRBV5-5 NA many TGTGCCAGCAGCCCGGGAGCAGTAGGATACGAGCAGTACTTC CASSPGAVGYEQYF
TRBJ2-2 TRBV7-9 NA NA TGTGCCAGCAGCTTAGGGGCTAGCGCTAACACCGGGGAGCTGTTTTTT CASSLGASANTGELFF
TRBJ1-2 TRBV5-1 NA few TGCGCCAGCAGCTTGGACAGGGTAAACTATGGCTACACCTTC CASSLDRVNYGYTF
TRBJ1-2 TRBV9 NA many TGTGCCAGCGGCCCAGTCTATGGCTACACCTTC CASGPVYGYTF
TRBJ2-3 TRBV5-5 TRBD2 few TGTGCCAGCGGGGGGGATGTTCTTAGCACAGATACGCAGTATTTT CASGGDVLSTDTQYF
TRBJ2-3 TRBV20-1 NA NA TGCAGTGTCCAGGGCGGAGATACGCAGTATTTT CSVQGGDTQYF
TRBJ2-7 TRBV7-8 TRBD2 NA TGTGCCAGCAGCGGGAGGGCGCACTCCTACGAGCAGTACTTC CASSGRAHSYEQYF
TRBJ1-6 TRBV20-1 NA few TGCAGTGCGGAAAGGGTTAATAATTCACCCCTCCACTTT CSAERVNNSPLHF
TRBJ2-3 TRBV20-1 TRBD1 NA TGCAGTGCTAGAGGGGACGGGACAGGGCTCACAGATACGCAGTATTTT CSARGDGTGLTDTQYF
TRBJ2-1 TRBV20-1 TRBD1 few TGCAGTGCTAGAGGCCGGACAGGGGTCACGTTTTCCTACAATGAGCAGTTCTTC CSARGRTGVTFSYNEQFF
TRBJ2-1 TRBV6-1 TRBD2 few TGTGCCAGCAGATGGGGACTAGTCTCCAATGAGCAGTTCTTC CASRWGLVSNEQFF
TRBJ2-3 TRBV20-1 NA many TGCAGTGCCTGGACCGGAGGTACGCAGTATTTT CSAWTGGTQYF
TRBJ1-4 TRBV5-1 TRBD1 many TGCGCCAGCAGCGTGACGGGACAGGGGAGGTGGGAAAAACTGTTTTTT CASSVTGQGRWEKLFF
TRBJ1-2 TRBV20-1 NA many TGCAGTGCTTCGGGACGGCGTGGGGGCTACACCTTC CSASGRRGGYTF
TRBJ1-1 TRBV18 NA few TGTGCCAGCTCACCACCCCGCATGGGCACTGAAGCTTTCTTT CASSPPRMGTEAFF
TRBJ1-5 TRBV12-3/TRBV12-4 TRBD1 NA TGTGCCAGCAGTCCGCGACAGGGACTAGGGAGCAATCAGCCCCAGCATTTT CASSPRQGLGSNQPQHF
TRBJ1-4 TRBV5-6 NA NA TGTGCCAGCAGCTTAAGATGGGAAGAGGGAAAACTGTTTTTT CASSLRWEEGKLFF
TRBJ2-3 TRBV7-2 TRBD2 NA TGTGCCAGCAGCTTAGTCTGGCTAGCGGGAGAGGATACGCAGTATTTT CASSLVWLAGEDTQYF
TRBJ2-7 TRBV5-1 TRBD1 NA TGCGCCAGCAGCTTGGGTCCGGGACAGGTGATCTACGAGCAGTACTTC CASSLGPGQVIYEQYF
TRBJ2-6 TRBV20-1 NA many TGCAGTGCTAGGATCAGCTTTAGCTCTGGGGCCAACGTCCTGACTTTC CSARISFSSGANVLTF
TRBJ1-2 TRBV4-3 NA few TGCGCCAGCAGCCATTTGGGCGTTCTCTATGGCTACACCTTC CASSHLGVLYGYTF
TRBJ2-3 TRBV27 TRBD2 few TGTGCCAGCAGTTTCCCCTCCGGGACTAGGAGCCCAGATACGCAGTATTTT CASSFPSGTRSPDTQYF
TRBJ2-3 TRBV29-1 NA NA TGCAGCGGACGACGTAGCACAGATACGCAGTATTTT CSGRRSTDTQYF